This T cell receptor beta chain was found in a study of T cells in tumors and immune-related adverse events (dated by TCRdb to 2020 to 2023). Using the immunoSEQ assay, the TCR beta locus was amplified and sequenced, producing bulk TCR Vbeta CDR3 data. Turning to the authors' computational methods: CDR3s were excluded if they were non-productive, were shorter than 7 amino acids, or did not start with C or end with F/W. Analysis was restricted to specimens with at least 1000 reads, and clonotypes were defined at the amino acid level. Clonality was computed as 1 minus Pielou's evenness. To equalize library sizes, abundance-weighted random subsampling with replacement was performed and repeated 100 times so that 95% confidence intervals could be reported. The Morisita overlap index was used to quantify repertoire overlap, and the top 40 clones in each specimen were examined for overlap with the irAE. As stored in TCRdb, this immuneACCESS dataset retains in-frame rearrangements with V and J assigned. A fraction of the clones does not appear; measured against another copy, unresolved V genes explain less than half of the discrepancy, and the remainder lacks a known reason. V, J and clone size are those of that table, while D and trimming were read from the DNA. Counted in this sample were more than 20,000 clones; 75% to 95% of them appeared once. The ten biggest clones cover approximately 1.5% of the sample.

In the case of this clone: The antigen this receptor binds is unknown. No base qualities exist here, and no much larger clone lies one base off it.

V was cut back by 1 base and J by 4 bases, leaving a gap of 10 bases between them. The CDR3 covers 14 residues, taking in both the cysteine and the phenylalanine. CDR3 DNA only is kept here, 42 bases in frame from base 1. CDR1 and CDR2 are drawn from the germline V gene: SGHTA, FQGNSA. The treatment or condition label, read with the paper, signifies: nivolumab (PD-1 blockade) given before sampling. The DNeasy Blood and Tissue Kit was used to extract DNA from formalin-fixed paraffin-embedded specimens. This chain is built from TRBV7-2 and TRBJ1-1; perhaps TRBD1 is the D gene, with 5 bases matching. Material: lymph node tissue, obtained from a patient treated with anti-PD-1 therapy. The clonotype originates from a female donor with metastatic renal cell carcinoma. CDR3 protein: CASSLVGGATEAFF. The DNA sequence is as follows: TGTGCCAGCAGCTTAGTAGGCGGGGCCACTGAAGCTTTCTTT.